This TCR beta chain was sequenced during a study of blood T cell repertoires in COVID-19. Study details: The United States, Italy and Spain supplied acute and convalescent COVID-19 samples. The analysed material was cDNA or gDNA that came from T cells, B-cell-depleted T cells, or PBMCs.

In the source study's methods: Estimated nucleated cell counts came from reference gene primer amplification. Sequenced by immunoSEQ multiplex PCR; TCRdb stores in-frame clones only, minus some. D and trimming come from the DNA, and the V and J calls and clone size come from that table. The repertoire has 50,000 to 75,000 clones, around 79% of them found once; the top ten carry less than 20%. Trimming pared 7 bases from V and 0 bases from J, leaving 13 bases between. From germline, CDR1 is ENHRY and CDR2 SYGVKD. CDR3 length: 15 amino acids. A few counts support this clone. The sample was peripheral blood. V usage is TRBV10-3 and J usage is TRBJ1-3; the D gene is possibly TRBD1 (5 bases). This sequence originates from a woman aged 50 to 60 with active or convalescent COVID-19. The CDR3, as DNA: TGTGCCATCAAGCAGGGCTTGGGCTCTGGAAACACCATATATTTT. Its translation is CAIKQGLGSGNTIYF.